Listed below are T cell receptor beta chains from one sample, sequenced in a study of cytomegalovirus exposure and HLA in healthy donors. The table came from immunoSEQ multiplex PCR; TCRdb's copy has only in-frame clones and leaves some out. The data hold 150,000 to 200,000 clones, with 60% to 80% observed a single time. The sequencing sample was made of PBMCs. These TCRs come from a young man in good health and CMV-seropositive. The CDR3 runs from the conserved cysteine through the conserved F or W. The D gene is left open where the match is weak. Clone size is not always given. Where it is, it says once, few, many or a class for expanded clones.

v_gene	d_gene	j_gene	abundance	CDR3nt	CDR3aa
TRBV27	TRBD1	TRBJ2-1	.	TGTGCCAGCCACGACAGGGCATTCGGCAATGAGCAGTTCTTC	CASHDRAFGNEQFF
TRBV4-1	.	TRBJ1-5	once	TGCGCCAGCAGCCAAGACCACGGTTTACCCCAGCATTTT	CASSQDHGLPQHF
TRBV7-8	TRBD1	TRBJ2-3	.	TGTGCCAGCAGACCCCGGGACAGGGGTAATACGCAGTATTTT	CASRPRDRGNTQYF
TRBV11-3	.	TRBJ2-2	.	TGTGCCAGCAGCTGGCAGGAGAACACCGGGGAGCTGTTTTTT	CASSWQENTGELFF
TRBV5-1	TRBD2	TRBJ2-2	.	TGCGCCAGCAGCTGGACTAGACCCGGGGAGCTGTTTTTT	CASSWTRPGELFF
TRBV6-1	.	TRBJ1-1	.	TGTGCCAGCAGAATATACAGGGAGAACACTGAAGCTTTCTTT	CASRIYRENTEAFF
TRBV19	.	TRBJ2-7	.	TGTGCCAGTAGTATAAGCGCCAGCTCCTTGGAGCAGTACTTC	CASSISASSLEQYF
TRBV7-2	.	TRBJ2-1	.	TGTGCCAGCAGCTTAGCTGCGGCCTCCTACAATGAGCAGTTCTTC	CASSLAAASYNEQFF
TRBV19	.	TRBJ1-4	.	TGTGCCAGTAGTATGTCTCCGTTAAATGAAAAACTGTTTTTT	CASSMSPLNEKLFF
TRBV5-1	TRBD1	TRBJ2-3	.	TGCGCCAGCAGCTTTTGGGACAGGGGGCGGGATACGCAGTATTTT	CASSFWDRGRDTQYF
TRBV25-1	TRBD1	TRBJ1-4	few	TGTGCCAGCAGAGAGACAGGGAGTCATGGAAAACTGTTTTTT	CASRETGSHGKLFF
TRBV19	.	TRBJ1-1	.	TGTGCCAGTAGTTGGGGGGTGTTTAACACTGAAGCTTTCTTT	CASSWGVFNTEAFF
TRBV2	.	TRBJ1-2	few	TGTGCCAGCATTCGGGATGGCTACACCTTC	CASIRDGYTF
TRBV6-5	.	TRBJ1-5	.	TGTGCCAGCAGTTTGGGGAGTTGGCAGCCCCAGCATTTT	CASSLGSWQPQHF
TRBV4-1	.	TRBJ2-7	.	TGCGCCAGCAGCCCCCAGTTTTCAGCCGGGAGCTCCTACGAGCAGTACTTC	CASSPQFSAGSSYEQYF
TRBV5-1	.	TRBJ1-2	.	TGCGCCAGCAACGGAGATTATGGCTACACCTTC	CASNGDYGYTF
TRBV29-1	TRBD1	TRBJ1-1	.	TGCAGCGTTGCGGCCGGCAGGGGGGACACTGAAGCTTTCTTT	CSVAAGRGDTEAFF
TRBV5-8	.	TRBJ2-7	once	TGTGCCAGCAGCTTGTTAGTACTCGGTGGACAGCCCTACGAGCAGTACTTC	CASSLLVLGGQPYEQYF
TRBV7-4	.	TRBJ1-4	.	TGTGCCAGTGAGACAGGATATAATGAAAAACTGTTTTTT	CASETGYNEKLFF
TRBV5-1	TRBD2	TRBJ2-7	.	TGCGCCAGCAGCTTGGACGGACTAGCGGGAGACTACGAGCAGTACTTC	CASSLDGLAGDYEQYF